The text below deals with one T cell receptor (beta chain). Antigen unknown. The source of the sample is a study of cytomegalovirus exposure and HLA in healthy donors. General observations from the study: Among TCR beta chains, those listed as cytomegalovirus-associated numbered 164.

The CDR3 totals 16 residues. The V segment lost 2 bases and the J segment 7 bases; nucleotides outside the gene matches: 6. From germline, CDR1 is WSHSY and CDR2 SAAADI. The PCR employed 60 Vbeta primers together with 13 Jbeta primers. Repertoires were generated with immunoSEQ multiplex PCR, while TCRdb's copy carries only in-frame clones and drops some. This sample has around 130,000 clones, with 80% found just once. The sequence was collected from a man under 40 in good health and CMV-seronegative. The specimen was PBMCs. The rearrangement uses TRBV10-2 and TRBJ1-5; 12 bases are a match to TRBD1. CDR3 in DNA: TGCGCCAGCAGTGAGCCGGGACAGGGGGCACGACAGCCCCAGCATTTT. It yields the protein CASSEPGQGARQPQHF.